The 3 T cell receptor beta chains presented below share a single source sample, sequenced in a study of long-term antiretroviral therapy in people with HIV. The assay used was immunoSEQ (version v3.0), run at survey level. Measured with immunoSEQ multiplex PCR; TCRdb has only the in-frame clones, and not every one. The table shows 35,000 or so clones, with about 88% occurring only once. The sequencing here drew on unsorted PBMCs, taken just over 2.7 years before starting antiretroviral therapy. The receptors originated from a young woman with HIV.

The genes are TRBV2 and TRBJ1-3; D may be TRBD1 (5 bases). Germline CDR1 reads SNHLY; CDR2 reads FYNNEI. Trimming shortened V by 4 bases and J by 9 bases, and 22 bases separated the two germline ends. There are 16 residues in the CDR3. CDR3 nucleotides: TGTGCCAGCAGTGTTGAGCTTACAACCAACGGGGGCACCATATATTTT. It specifies CASSVELTTNGGTIYF. The whole variable domain, remainder taken from reference TRBV2 and TRBJ1-3, is EPEVTQTPSHQVTQMGQEVILRCVPISNHLYFYWYRQILGQKVEFLVSFYNNEISEKSEIFDDQFSVERPDGSNFTLKIRSTKLEDSAMYFCASSVELTTNGGTIYFGEGSWLTVV.

This chain joins TRBV5-5 and TRBJ2-7; TRBD1 is a possible D gene (5 bases). Per germline, CDR1 SGHKS and CDR2 YYEKEE (reference sequence). V dropped 3 bases and J dropped 3 bases, with 22 bases sitting between them. This CDR3 contains 17 residues. The CDR3, as DNA: TGTGCCAGCAGCTACGACAACACCAGGGCCGACGGCTACGAGCAGTACGTC. Its translation: CASSYDNTRADGYEQYV.

The chain is built from TRBV5-1 and TRBJ2-5, with 11 bases identical to TRBD1. The V gene's germline CDR1 is SGHRS and CDR2 YFSETQ. This CDR3 is 15 amino acids long. The J segment lost 5 bases and the V segment lost 0 bases, leaving 3 bases of the junction unmatched. The CDR3 coding sequence is TGCGCCAGCAGCTTGGGGACAGGGGGCTGGGAGACCCAGTACTTC. Amino acids: CASSLGTGGWETQYF.